This is a list of T cell receptor beta chains from one sample in a study of T cell repertoires in cytomegalovirus infection. Their specific antigens are unknown. TCRdb recomputed calls from the reads with MiXCR, one row per CDR3 protein. The table lists roughly 170,000 distinct CDR3 sequences, less than 25% of them singletons, with about 25% in the top ten. The source material was CD8+ T cells from cultured PBMCs, sampled from culture after CMV antigen stimulation. These receptors originate from a human donor in good health (CMV status not recorded). Some clones in this sample may be carry-over from other donors' samples. Each CDR3 is given with its conserved first and last residue. A D gene is named only where the DNA matches it firmly. Only part of the rows carry a size: once, few, many, or a class if the clone is expanded.

v_gene: TRBV5-4
d_gene: -
j_gene: TRBJ1-2
abundance: -
CDR3aa: CASSRAGDRLYGYTF
CDR3nt: TGTGCCAGCAGCCGGGCGGGAGACCGACTATATGGCTACACCTTC

v_gene: TRBV11-3
d_gene: TRBD1
j_gene: TRBJ1-1
abundance: -
CDR3aa: CASSPGTATEAFF
CDR3nt: TGTGCCAGCAGCCCCGGGACAGCAACTGAAGCTTTCTTT

v_gene: TRBV11-1
d_gene: -
j_gene: TRBJ2-1
abundance: few
CDR3aa: CASSLDRTPDGGGEQFF
CDR3nt: TGTGCCAGCAGCTTAGATAGGACCCCAGATGGAGGGGGTGAGCAGTTCTTC

v_gene: TRBV6-2/TRBV6-3
d_gene: -
j_gene: TRBJ2-7
abundance: few
CDR3aa: CASSYDSPTKANSEQYF
CDR3nt: TGTGCCAGCAGTTACGACTCCCCTACGAAGGCGAACTCCGAGCAGTACTTC

v_gene: TRBV7-2
d_gene: -
j_gene: TRBJ2-1
abundance: many
CDR3aa: CASSLLGAVNEQFF
CDR3nt: TGTGCCAGCAGCTTATTAGGGGCAGTCAATGAGCAGTTCTTC

v_gene: TRBV9
d_gene: TRBD1
j_gene: TRBJ1-1
abundance: -
CDR3aa: CASSISGGGAGTEAFF
CDR3nt: TGTGCCAGCAGCATATCCGGAGGGGGCGCAGGGACTGAAGCTTTCTTT

v_gene: TRBV4-1
d_gene: TRBD1
j_gene: TRBJ2-7
abundance: -
CDR3aa: CASSQRTGPYEQYF
CDR3nt: TGCGCCAGCAGCCAGAGGACAGGGCCCTACGAGCAGTACTTC

v_gene: TRBV12-3/TRBV12-4
d_gene: -
j_gene: TRBJ1-5
abundance: few
CDR3aa: CASSLGPAGSNQPQHF
CDR3nt: TGTGCCAGCAGTTTGGGGCCAGCGGGGAGCAATCAGCCCCAGCATTTT

v_gene: TRBV7-2
d_gene: -
j_gene: TRBJ1-4
abundance: few
CDR3aa: CASSFTQGWEKLFF
CDR3nt: TGTGCCAGCAGCTTTACACAGGGTTGGGAAAAACTGTTTTTT

v_gene: TRBV4-1
d_gene: -
j_gene: TRBJ2-3
abundance: -
CDR3aa: CASSQEVLLITDTQYF
CDR3nt: TGCGCCAGCAGCCAAGAGGTCCTTTTGATCACAGATACGCAGTATTTT

v_gene: TRBV4-1
d_gene: -
j_gene: TRBJ2-3
abundance: few
CDR3aa: CASSQSELPGGTDTQYF
CDR3nt: TGCGCCAGCAGCCAAAGCGAATTACCGGGGGGCACAGATACGCAGTATTTT

v_gene: TRBV7-9
d_gene: TRBD2
j_gene: TRBJ2-4
abundance: few
CDR3aa: CASSLEVGLADYLAKNIQYF
CDR3nt: TGTGCCAGCAGCTTAGAGGTGGGACTAGCGGACTATCTAGCCAAAAACATTCAGTACTTC

v_gene: TRBV6-5
d_gene: -
j_gene: TRBJ2-1
abundance: -
CDR3aa: CASSYSRGGGNEQFF
CDR3nt: TGTGCCAGCAGTTACTCGAGGGGGGGAGGCAATGAGCAGTTCTTC

v_gene: TRBV12-3/TRBV12-4
d_gene: -
j_gene: TRBJ1-2
abundance: -
CDR3aa: CASSFTAGSYGYTF
CDR3nt: TGTGCCAGCAGTTTTACGGCAGGGAGCTATGGCTACACCTTC

v_gene: TRBV19
d_gene: -
j_gene: TRBJ2-5
abundance: -
CDR3aa: CASSPRRGGPGTQYF
CDR3nt: TGTGCCAGTAGTCCGAGACGGGGCGGCCCGGGGACCCAGTACTTC

v_gene: TRBV7-6
d_gene: TRBD2
j_gene: TRBJ2-5
abundance: few
CDR3aa: CASSIHSGTSGDGETQYF
CDR3nt: TGTGCCAGCAGCATCCACTCCGGGACTAGCGGGGACGGTGAGACCCAGTACTTC

v_gene: TRBV12-3/TRBV12-4
d_gene: -
j_gene: TRBJ2-3
abundance: -
CDR3aa: CASSLAHTDTQYF
CDR3nt: TGTGCCAGCAGTTTGGCACACACAGATACGCAGTATTTT

v_gene: TRBV7-9
d_gene: -
j_gene: TRBJ2-7
abundance: -
CDR3aa: CASSLPGTPYEQYF
CDR3nt: TGTGCCAGCAGCTTACCAGGGACCCCCTACGAGCAGTACTTC

v_gene: TRBV6-6
d_gene: -
j_gene: TRBJ1-6
abundance: few
CDR3aa: CASRKTAKNSPLHF
CDR3nt: TGTGCCAGCAGGAAGACAGCCAAAAATTCACCCCTCCACTTT

v_gene: TRBV7-8
d_gene: -
j_gene: TRBJ2-7
abundance: -
CDR3aa: CASSLDQSYEQYF
CDR3nt: TGTGCCAGCAGCTTAGACCAATCCTACGAGCAGTACTTC

v_gene: TRBV2
d_gene: TRBD1
j_gene: TRBJ2-1
abundance: many
CDR3aa: CASRGQEQFF
CDR3nt: TGTGCCAGCAGGGGACAGGAGCAGTTCTTC

v_gene: TRBV9
d_gene: -
j_gene: TRBJ2-1
abundance: few
CDR3aa: CASSDRADEQFF
CDR3nt: TGTGCCAGCAGCGACAGGGCTGATGAGCAGTTCTTC

v_gene: TRBV27
d_gene: TRBD1
j_gene: TRBJ2-7
abundance: few
CDR3aa: CASKTPGQIYEQYF
CDR3nt: TGTGCCAGCAAAACCCCGGGACAGATCTACGAGCAGTACTTC

v_gene: TRBV7-2
d_gene: -
j_gene: TRBJ2-3
abundance: few
CDR3aa: CASSLVPDSYTDTQYF
CDR3nt: TGTGCCAGCAGCTTAGTTCCAGACAGTTACACAGATACGCAGTATTTT

v_gene: TRBV6-2/TRBV6-3
d_gene: -
j_gene: TRBJ2-7
abundance: once
CDR3aa: CASSYSSTTGPADEQYF
CDR3nt: TGTGCCAGCAGTTACTCGAGTACTACAGGGCCCGCGGACGAGCAGTACTTC

v_gene: TRBV7-6
d_gene: -
j_gene: TRBJ1-4
abundance: few
CDR3aa: CASSLDRARNEKLFF
CDR3nt: TGTGCCAGCAGCTTAGACCGGGCCCGTAATGAAAAACTGTTTTTT

v_gene: TRBV5-1
d_gene: -
j_gene: TRBJ2-3
abundance: -
CDR3aa: CASSPVRTDTQYF
CDR3nt: TGCGCCAGCAGCCCCGTTCGGACGGATACGCAGTATTTT

v_gene: TRBV20-1
d_gene: TRBD1
j_gene: TRBJ2-7
abundance: few
CDR3aa: CSARDKINRGSLRSYEQYF
CDR3nt: TGCAGTGCTAGAGATAAAATAAACAGGGGGAGTTTGCGGTCCTACGAGCAGTACTTC

v_gene: TRBV7-8
d_gene: TRBD2
j_gene: TRBJ2-1
abundance: -
CDR3aa: CASSLGGGVNNEQFF
CDR3nt: TGTGCCAGCAGCTTAGGCGGGGGGGTAAACAATGAGCAGTTCTTC

v_gene: TRBV11-1
d_gene: -
j_gene: TRBJ1-1
abundance: -
CDR3aa: CTSSLVGGGEGGLNTEAFF
CDR3nt: TGTACCAGCAGCTTAGTCGGTGGTGGGGAGGGAGGCCTGAACACTGAAGCTTTCTTT

v_gene: TRBV27
d_gene: -
j_gene: TRBJ2-7
abundance: few
CDR3aa: CASTYALGVGEQYF
CDR3nt: TGTGCCAGCACCTACGCCTTGGGGGTCGGCGAGCAGTACTTC

v_gene: TRBV6-5
d_gene: -
j_gene: TRBJ1-1
abundance: -
CDR3aa: CASSIITGLNTEAFF
CDR3nt: TGTGCCAGCAGCATTATAACAGGGTTGAACACTGAAGCTTTCTTT

v_gene: TRBV7-2
d_gene: TRBD1
j_gene: TRBJ1-2
abundance: few
CDR3aa: CASSLGTGGGYGYTF
CDR3nt: TGTGCCAGCAGCTTAGGGACAGGGGGCGGCTATGGCTACACCTTC

v_gene: TRBV2
d_gene: -
j_gene: TRBJ2-1
abundance: -
CDR3aa: CATLTGVAYNEQFF
CDR3nt: TGTGCCACTCTCACGGGGGTCGCTTACAATGAGCAGTTCTTC

v_gene: TRBV27
d_gene: -
j_gene: TRBJ1-5
abundance: -
CDR3aa: CASSPYFNQPQHF
CDR3nt: TGTGCCAGCAGTCCGTACTTCAATCAGCCCCAGCATTTT

v_gene: TRBV6-2/TRBV6-3
d_gene: -
j_gene: TRBJ1-3
abundance: -
CDR3aa: CASREDSFRWASGNTIYF
CDR3nt: TGTGCCAGCAGAGAAGACAGCTTTCGATGGGCTTCTGGAAACACCATATATTTT

v_gene: TRBV6-2/TRBV6-3
d_gene: TRBD1
j_gene: TRBJ2-7
abundance: few
CDR3aa: CAGRDRGHEQYF
CDR3nt: TGTGCCGGCCGGGACAGGGGGCACGAGCAGTACTTC

v_gene: TRBV12-5
d_gene: -
j_gene: TRBJ2-1
abundance: many
CDR3aa: CASGLAAGVGDEQFF
CDR3nt: TGTGCTAGTGGTTTGGCTGCAGGGGTTGGGGATGAGCAGTTCTTC

v_gene: TRBV12-3/TRBV12-4
d_gene: -
j_gene: TRBJ1-1
abundance: -
CDR3aa: CASSSQGPEKAFF
CDR3nt: TGTGCCAGCAGTTCCCAGGGTCCAGAGAAAGCTTTCTTT

v_gene: TRBV27
d_gene: -
j_gene: TRBJ2-7
abundance: few
CDR3aa: CASSPSGGDRPYEQYF
CDR3nt: TGTGCCAGCAGTCCATCCGGGGGGGACAGGCCCTACGAGCAGTACTTC